This passage covers 15 T cell receptor beta chains from one sample sequenced in a study of regulatory T cells in long-lasting Graves disease. Time point noted: newly diagnosed GD, antithyroid drugs for less than 3 months. RNA isolated from PBMCs was used to make the TCR library. Arm-PCR of CDR3 regions and iRepertoire HTBI primers were the basis on which TCR beta libraries were built. A single record per CDR3 protein comes from TCRdb applying MiXCR to the multiplex PCR reads. The sample includes more than 300,000 distinct CDR3 sequences, 15% to 19% seen only once; the top ten take 22%. The input for sequencing was peripheral blood mononuclear cells (PBMCs), taken at new diagnosis, from a patient treated with antithyroid drugs. Every receptor here comes from a female donor with Graves disease.

This clonotype was counted at least ten times. CDR3 residues: CASSRPGERGIGNSPLHF. CDR3 sequence (DNA): TGTGCCAGCAGCCGACCGGGTGAAAGGGGGATCGGTAATTCACCCCTCCACTTT. The chain links TRBV5-6 to TRBJ1-6; possibly TRBD1 for D (6 bases). This CDR3 comprises 18 residues. Germline V gene lookup returns CDR1 SGHDT and CDR2 YYEEEE. Deletions cut 4 bases from V and 6 bases from J, with 23 bases between.

This sequence joins TRBV3-1 and TRBJ1-5; D possibly corresponds to TRBD1 (5 bases). Trimming took off 2 bases at V and 5 bases at J, with 7 bases between the two ends. CDR3 length equals 13 residues. Germline-derived CDR1 and CDR2 are LGHDT and YNNKEL (reference sequence). DNA for the CDR3: TGTGCCAGCAGCCAATCCAGGGATCAGCCCCAGCATTTT. This gives the protein CASSQSRDQPQHF.

This clonotype has just a few counts. This chain uses TRBV19 with TRBJ2-1, with 8 bases lining up with TRBD2. Germline-derived CDR1 and CDR2 are LNHDA and SQIVND (reference sequence). This CDR3 spans 15 amino acids. The V and J ends lost 3 bases and 8 bases, in that order; junction bases with no gene match: 9. CDR3 region: CASSIRREVTDEQFF. As DNA, the CDR3 is TGTGCCAGTAGTATCAGGCGGGAGGTCACCGATGAGCAGTTCTTC. Based on the CDR3 plus reference TRBV19 and TRBJ2-1, the full variable domain is DGGITQSPKYLFRKEGQNVTLSCEQNLNHDAMYWYRQDPGQGLRLIYYSQIVNDFQKGDIAEGYSVSREKKESFPLTVTSAQKNPTAFYLCASSIRREVTDEQFFGPGTRLTVL.

This clonotype was counted only a few times. The chain is built from TRBV3-1 and TRBJ2-1; 10 nucleotides line up with TRBD2. With 5 bases clipped from V and 3 bases from J, the junction kept 1 base outside the gene matches. CDR1 is LGHDT, CDR2 YNNKEL, per germline (reference sequence). The CDR3 sequence is 14 residues long. CDR3 in amino acids: CASSERGGYNEQFF. The CDR3, as DNA: TGTGCCAGCAGCGAGCGGGGGGGCTACAATGAGCAGTTCTTC.

This clonotype came up many times. This chain uses TRBV11-2 with TRBJ2-3; TRBD1 aligns across 10 bases. Germline loops: CDR1 SGHAT, CDR2 FQNNGV. J lost 4 bases, V lost 5 bases, and 9 bases had no gene match. The CDR3 is 16 residues long. The CDR3 loop reads CASSPPSGQGPDTQYF. The CDR3 DNA sequence: TGTGCCAGCAGCCCCCCCTCGGGACAGGGGCCAGATACGCAGTATTTT.

This clonotype appeared many times. The chain carries TRBV24-1 and TRBJ1-2; 7 nucleotides line up with TRBD1. Losses at the gene ends were 3 bases for V and 3 bases for J; bases not matched to a gene: 3. CDR3 length: 14 residues. Looked up from germline, CDR1 is KGHDR and CDR2 is SFDVKD. The CDR3 loop reads CATSDPDRYYGYTF. The CDR3 DNA reads as TGTGCCACCAGTGATCCGGACAGGTACTATGGCTACACCTTC.

This clonotype was detected many times. This sequence joins TRBV9 and TRBJ2-1; TRBD1 matches at 7 bases. The CDR3 is 16 residues long. The ends lost 0 bases at V and 3 bases at J; junction bases unmatched: 6. The germline V gene has CDR1 SGDLS and CDR2 YYNGEE. CDR3 region: CASSVDSGQNYNEQFF. As DNA, the CDR3 is TGTGCCAGCAGCGTAGACTCGGGACAGAACTACAATGAGCAGTTCTTC.

This clonotype was seen just once. V gene TRBV10-3 combines with J gene TRBJ2-7; 11 nucleotides agree with TRBD2. Germline-derived CDR1 and CDR2 are ENHRY and SYGVKD. This CDR3 is built from 15 residues. V gave up 4 bases and J gave up 7 bases; unmatched junction bases: 9. CDR3 sequence: CAISVTSGSPWEQYF. CDR3 nucleotide sequence: TGTGCCATCAGTGTTACTAGCGGGAGTCCGTGGGAGCAGTACTTC.

This clonotype came up many times. This chain links TRBV30 with TRBJ2-3, with no clear D. Trimming left V 2 bases short and J 5 bases short, with 11 bases between. The CDR3 covers 13 residues. Germline V gene lookup returns CDR1 GTSNPN and CDR2 SVGIG (reference sequence). The CDR3 nucleotides are TGTGCCTGGAGTCCACGACGTTTAGATACGCAGTATTTT. It yields the protein CAWSPRRLDTQYF.

For this clonotype: One base away lies a much larger clone, so this may be a sequencing read error. The chain employs TRBV12-3 or TRBV12-4 and TRBJ2-1; 9 bases agree with TRBD1. CDR3 length: 14 residues. The V gene end was trimmed by 10 bases and the J gene end by 10 bases; junction bases not matched to a gene: 14. The chain's CDR3 is CATCAGQGPNEQFF. For the CDR3, the DNA is TGTGCCACCTGCGCTGGACAGGGGCCTAACGAGCAGTTCTTC.

The chain combines TRBV5-1 with TRBJ2-2; 9 bases fit TRBD1. V lost 2 bases to trimming and J lost 0 bases; unmatched junction nucleotides: 5. Germline V gives CDR1 SGHRS, CDR2 YFSETQ. This CDR3 comprises 17 residues. The DNA of the CDR3 is TGCGCCAGCAGCTTATATACAGGGGGCGCGAACACCGGGGAGCTGTTTTTT. Its protein product is CASSLYTGGANTGELFF.

This chain links TRBV7-9 with TRBJ2-5; 8 bases are a match to TRBD2. The CDR3 covers 14 residues. J lost 1 base, V lost 3 bases, and 1 base had no gene match. Germline V gene sequence: CDR1 SEHNR, CDR2 FQNEAQ (reference sequence). Here the CDR3 reads CASSFGLAQETQYF. DNA for the CDR3: TGTGCCAGCAGCTTCGGACTAGCCCAAGAGACCCAGTACTTC.

In DNA, the CDR3 is TGTGCCAGCAGCCGCCGGTCTTGGTCGGGAGGTAGCGGGAGGAGCACAGATACGCAGTATTTT. Protein: CASSRRSWSGGSGRSTDTQYF. This rearrangement joins TRBV28 to TRBJ2-3, with 10 positions matching TRBD2. Germline V gene sequence: CDR1 MDHEN, CDR2 SYDVKM. The V gene end was trimmed by 6 bases and the J gene end by 0 bases; junction bases not matched to a gene: 21. The CDR3 totals 21 residues.

This chain joins TRBV7-9 and TRBJ1-4; TRBD1 matches 11 bases. Germline-derived CDR1 and CDR2 are SEHNR and FQNEAQ (reference sequence). The V segment lost 2 bases and the J segment 8 bases; nucleotides outside the gene matches: 4. The CDR3 totals 15 residues. DNA for the CDR3: TGTGCCAGCAGCTTACGGACAGGGGGCGAGGAAAAACTGTTTTTT. Residues: CASSLRTGGEEKLFF. The full variable domain, in which reference TRBV7-9 and TRBJ1-4 provide the parts outside the CDR3, is DTGVSQNPRHKITKRGQNVTFRCDPISEHNRLYWYRQTLGQGPEFLTYFQNEAQLEKSRLLSDRFSAERPKGSFSTLEIQRTEQGDSAMYLCASSLRTGGEEKLFFGSGTQLSVL.

This clonotype was seen ten or more times. CDR3 DNA: TGTGCCACCAGCCCGGGACTAGCGGGGGCCACGGGGTACAATGAGCAGTTCTTC. This gives the protein CATSPGLAGATGYNEQFF. The chain carries TRBV24-1 and TRBJ2-1; 14 nucleotides agree with TRBD2. The CDR3 runs to 18 residues. Germline values: CDR1 KGHDR, CDR2 SFDVKD. Trimming removed 7 bases from V and 4 bases from J; junction bases left unmatched: 11.